A selection of T cell receptor beta chains follows, all from one sample in a study of blood T cell repertoires in COVID-19. Method: immunoSEQ multiplex PCR; TCRdb's copy keeps in-frame clones and lacks some. Of 250,000 to 300,000 clones listed, approximately 88% are singletons. What was sequenced was peripheral blood. These receptors originate from a woman in her seventies with COVID-19, enrolled during active disease. Each CDR3 is given without its conserved first and last residue.

CDR3 protein: ASSLRGLGGETQY
CDR3 length: 13
V gene: TRBV5-6

CDR3 protein: ASSPPSNDRGGGYT
CDR3 length: 14
V gene: TRBV18

CDR3 protein: ASIRGQGSTEQY
CDR3 length: 12
V gene: TRBV6-5

CDR3 protein: ASSSSVSTDTQY
CDR3 length: 12
V gene: TRBV27

CDR3 protein: ASRGQGGRMYEQY
CDR3 length: 13
V gene: TRBV28

CDR3 protein: ASSASGGTEAF
CDR3 length: 11
V gene: TRBV28

CDR3 protein: ASSLTWRDPSVRTEAF
CDR3 length: 16
V gene: TRBV27

CDR3 protein: ASSHFRGTGGTGELF
CDR3 length: 15
V gene: TRBV7-9

CDR3 protein: ASSEARTGRGAF
CDR3 length: 12
V gene: TRBV2

CDR3 protein: ASSTLARSYNEQF
CDR3 length: 13
V gene: TRBV19

CDR3 protein: ASTSTDTQY
CDR3 length: 9
V gene: TRBV6-6

CDR3 protein: ATLSDQGGTEAF
CDR3 length: 12
V gene: TRBV25-1

CDR3 protein: ASSPLTGNSGANVLT
CDR3 length: 15
V gene: TRBV4-1

CDR3 protein: AISLGGVREETQY
CDR3 length: 13
V gene: TRBV10-3

CDR3 protein: ASSIGGTPNEKLF
CDR3 length: 13
V gene: TRBV19

CDR3 protein: ASSFRDRAHEQY
CDR3 length: 12
V gene: TRBV7-2

CDR3 protein: ATSDPGQGNYEQY
CDR3 length: 13
V gene: TRBV24-1

CDR3 protein: ASSLEGMADTQY
CDR3 length: 12
V gene: TRBV5-1

CDR3 protein: ASSRRHTDTQY
CDR3 length: 11
V gene: TRBV27